Each of the 32 T cell receptor beta chains below was sequenced from the same sample in a study of Ad26.COV2.S vaccination and SARS-CoV-2 variants. Sample treatment: some 20 received Ad26.COV2.S at low or high dose, single or two shots; five or six received placebo; per-sample allocation not given. Each sample was drawn 63 days after the first injection (of vaccine or placebo). Some clones are missing from TCRdb's copy, which holds only in-frame ones; the method was immunoSEQ multiplex PCR. Found here are hundreds of thousands of clones, approximately 92% of them singletons; the top ten hold around 2.5%. The sample here was peripheral blood, taken in a trial of Ad26.COV2.S vaccine versus placebo. The origin of the receptors is a person between 18 and 60 years old who received the Ad26.COV2.S COVID-19 vaccine or a placebo.

The V gene is TRBV28, the J gene TRBJ2-7; 9 bases fit TRBD1. CDR3 length: 16 residues. Trimming at V came to 6 bases and at J to 1 base, leaving 10 bases not matched to a gene. Germline V gene data show CDR1 as MDHEN and CDR2 as SYDVKM. The CDR3 DNA follows: TGTGCCAGCAGCCTAAATCGGGACAGGGTATCCTACGAGCAGTACTTC. It codes for CASSLNRDRVSYEQYF.

The chain couples TRBV6-1 to TRBJ1-6; tentative D call: TRBD1 (5 bases). V was clipped by 3 bases and J by 9 bases, with 15 bases between them. Germline CDR1 MNHNS, CDR2 SASEGT. The CDR3 has 15 residues. CDR3 DNA: TGTGCCAGCAGTGACCAGACCGGGACTTCTTCACCCCTCCACTTT. Translation gives CASSDQTGTSSPLHF.

The gene calls are TRBV18 and TRBJ2-7, with 8 bases that match TRBD1. The CDR3 spans 13 residues. V shed 5 bases and J 3 bases; nucleotides not matched to a gene: 3. CDR1 is KGHSH, CDR2 LQKENI, per germline. The CDR3 DNA reads TGTGCCAGCTCAAAGGGACAGGACTACGAGCAGTACTTC. Protein sequence: CASSKGQDYEQYF.

This chain joins TRBV4-1 and TRBJ2-3; tentative D call: TRBD2 (5 bases). The CDR3 covers 14 residues. The germline V gene has CDR1 MGHRA and CDR2 YSYEKL. The V end lost 5 bases, the J end lost 5 bases, and 14 bases lay between the germline ends. In DNA form, the CDR3 reads TGCGCCAGCAGCAAGGGAGCGGTTGGAGATACGCAGTATTTT. Translating gives CASSKGAVGDTQYF.

The V gene is TRBV13, the J gene TRBJ1-5, with a tentative D call TRBD1 (5 bases). The CDR3 is 16 amino acids. Trimming took off 0 bases at V and 5 bases at J, with 14 bases between the two ends. Germline-derived CDR1 and CDR2 are PRHDT and FYEKMQ (reference sequence). The CDR3 DNA follows: TGTGCCAGCAGCTTAGGTGCGGGGCAGGACGATCAGCCCCAGCATTTT. This sequence encodes CASSLGAGQDDQPQHF.

The chain uses TRBV5-1 and TRBJ2-3, with D possibly being TRBD1 or TRBD2 (5 bases each). This CDR3 is 13 amino acids long. The germline V gene has CDR1 SGHRS and CDR2 YFSETQ. V lost 5 bases, J lost 3 bases, and 10 bases lay in between. The CDR3 sequence: CASRGPSTDTQYF. DNA for the CDR3: TGCGCCAGCAGGGGACCGTCGACAGATACGCAGTATTTT.

The chain combines TRBV5-1 with TRBJ2-5; 7 positions match TRBD2. The V and J ends lost 1 base and 5 bases, in that order; junction bases with no gene match: 14. The CDR3 has 17 amino acids. CDR1 SGHRS and CDR2 YFSETQ come from the germline V gene. CDR3 protein: CASSLMGGSGFKETQYF. The CDR3 DNA is TGCGCCAGCAGCTTGATGGGCGGTAGCGGGTTTAAGGAGACCCAGTACTTC.

J is TRBJ2-7 and V is TRBV2; D gene uncertain. Trimming removed 2 bases at V and 3 bases at J, with 5 bases between. Germline V gene data show CDR1 as SNHLY and CDR2 as FYNNEI. This CDR3 spans 12 amino acids. CDR3 coding DNA: TGTGCCAGCAGTGAACCTAACTACGAGCAGTACGTC. This encodes CASSEPNYEQYV.

The V call is TRBV9, the J call TRBJ1-4, with D possibly being TRBD1 (6 bases). V was shortened by 3 bases and J by 7 bases, with 13 bases between the two germline ends. CDR1 is SGDLS and CDR2 is YYNGEE in the germline V gene. CDR3 size: 14 residues. CDR3 loop: CASSDRASSEKLFF. The CDR3 bases are TGTGCCAGCAGCGACAGGGCCTCGAGTGAAAAACTGTTTTTT. The whole variable domain, filled in from reference TRBV9 and TRBJ1-4, reads DSGVTQTPKHLITATGQRVTLRCSPRSGDLSVYWYQQSLDQGLQFLIQYYNGEERAKGNILERFSAQQFPDLHSELNLSSLELGDSALYFCASSDRASSEKLFFGSGTQLSVL.

This chain connects TRBV6-6 to TRBJ2-7, with D perhaps TRBD1 or TRBD2 (5 bases each). The CDR3 length is 12 residues. Germline V gene data show CDR1 as MNHNY and CDR2 as SVGAGI (reference sequence). Between the trimmed V and J ends, which lost 5 bases and 7 bases, there was a span of 12 bases. The CDR3 is CASSPGREEQYV. DNA for the CDR3: TGTGCCAGCAGTCCGGGACGTGAAGAGCAGTACGTC.

The chain links TRBV5-6 to TRBJ2-1; D is possibly TRBD2 (6 bases). The V end lost 4 bases, the J end lost 0 bases, and 17 bases lay between the germline ends. CDR1 is SGHDT, CDR2 YYEEEE, per germline. The CDR3 totals 17 residues. Here the CDR3 reads CASSSPGTSYSYNEQFF. The CDR3 DNA reads as TGTGCCAGCAGCAGTCCCGGGACTTCCTACTCCTACAATGAGCAGTTCTTC.

The chain combines TRBV7-9 with TRBJ2-1, with no clear D. Trimming cost V 5 bases and J 7 bases, with 9 bases left between them. CDR1 and CDR2 from the germline V gene are SEHNR and FQNEAQ (reference sequence). This CDR3 contains 12 residues. The CDR3 DNA reads as TGTGCCAGCAGCCCCGACCGTAATGAGCAGTTCTTC. This codes for CASSPDRNEQFF. Supplemented by reference TRBV7-9 and TRBJ2-1, the full variable domain reads DTGVSQNPRHKITKRGQNVTFRCDPISEHNRLYWYRQTLGQGPEFLTYFQNEAQLEKSRLLSDRFSAERPKGSFSTLEIQRTEQGDSAMYLCASSPDRNEQFFGPGTRLTVL.

The chain employs TRBV18 and TRBJ1-2, with 8 bases lining up with TRBD1. CDR3 length: 15 residues. J lost 3 bases, V lost 2 bases, and 5 bases had no gene match. Germline lookup yields CDR1 KGHSH and CDR2 LQKENI. CDR3 region: CASSPTTGEHYGYTF. As DNA, the CDR3 is TGTGCCAGCTCACCAACGACAGGGGAGCACTATGGCTACACCTTC. The entire variable domain, with the rest obtained from reference TRBV18 and TRBJ1-2, is as follows: NAGVMQNPRHLVRRRGQEARLRCSPMKGHSHVYWYRQLPEEGLKFMVYLQKENIIDESGMPKERFSAEFPKEGPSILRIQQVVRGDSAAYFCASSPTTGEHYGYTFGSGTRLTVV.

The chain carries TRBV4-3 and TRBJ1-4; D is perhaps TRBD1 (5 bases). Germline V gene data show CDR1 as LGHNA and CDR2 as YSLEER. This CDR3 comprises 16 residues. Trimming left V 4 bases short and J 14 bases short, with 26 bases between. The CDR3 is CASSRRSYRDEIDLFF. In DNA form, the CDR3 reads TGCGCCAGCAGCCGTCGCTCCTACCGGGACGAGATCGACCTGTTTTTT.

This chain uses TRBV27 with TRBJ2-1; unclear D gene. V was clipped by 4 bases and J by 7 bases, with 17 bases between them. The CDR3 loop spans 15 amino acids. CDR1 and CDR2 from the germline V gene are MNHEY and SMNVEV (reference sequence). The CDR3 protein is CASSSPRTGRNEQFF. The CDR3 DNA reads TGTGCCAGCAGTTCCCCGCGGACCGGACGTAATGAGCAGTTCTTC.

V and J are TRBV29-1 and TRBJ1-1; 7 bases agree with TRBD1. CDR3 size: 13 residues. With 4 bases clipped from V and 1 base from J, the junction kept 3 bases outside the gene matches. CDR1 is SQVTM and CDR2 is ANQGSEA in the germline V gene. Here the CDR3 DNA reads TGCAGCGTTGCAAGGGACAGGAACACTGAAGCTTTCTTT. It translates to CSVARDRNTEAFF.

This chain connects TRBV2 to TRBJ2-3, with D maybe TRBD2 (5 bases). Germline V gives CDR1 SNHLY, CDR2 FYNNEI. The CDR3 length is 12 residues. V was clipped by 6 bases and J by 5 bases, with 9 bases between them. This CDR3 reads CASSRTEDTQYF. DNA of the CDR3: TGTGCCAGCAGCCGGACTGAAGATACGCAGTATTTT.

This clone was detected a few times. This chain links TRBV5-4 with TRBJ1-2; D is possibly TRBD1 (5 bases). The germline gives CDR1 SGHNT, CDR2 YYREEE (reference sequence). V shed 0 bases and J shed 2 bases, with 5 bases lying between them. The CDR3 has 13 amino acids. The chain's CDR3 is CASSLDRNYGYTF. The CDR3 coding sequence is TGTGCCAGCAGCTTGGACAGGAACTATGGCTACACCTTC.

The gene calls are TRBV7-3 and TRBJ1-1; a weak D match, TRBD1 (6 bases). The germline V gene encodes CDR1 SGHTA and CDR2 FQGTGA. The CDR3 is 15 residues long. The ends were cut back, 5 bases at V and 4 bases at J, with 17 bases in the middle. The DNA for the CDR3 is TGTGCCAGCAGCAAGGAGGGGGGCAGCGGCACTGAAGCTTTCTTT. This codes for CASSKEGGSGTEAFF.

In the case of this clone: In the same sample, other DNA sequences code for this CDR3. The gene calls are TRBV5-1 and TRBJ1-5; D remains unclear. Germline assignment: CDR1 SGHRS and CDR2 YFSETQ. V lost 2 bases and J lost 2, with 5 bases in between. The CDR3 has 13 residues. The CDR3 spells CASSLTGNQPQHF. The CDR3 DNA is TGCGCCAGCAGCTTAACAGGCAATCAGCCCCAGCATTTT.

The chain recombines TRBV5-1 with TRBJ2-5; D is ambiguous. Germline V lookup: CDR1 SGHRS, CDR2 YFSETQ. The CDR3 is 13 amino acids. The ends were cut back, 4 bases at V and 1 base at J, with 8 bases in the middle. As DNA, the CDR3 is TGCGCCAGCAGCCCCCTAAGCCAAGAGACCCAGTACTTC. The encoded protein is CASSPLSQETQYF.

The chain joins TRBV7-9 to TRBJ1-2, with 7 nucleotides matching TRBD1. CDR1 is SEHNR and CDR2 is FQNEAQ in the germline V gene (reference sequence). CDR3 length equals 15 residues. The V and J ends lost 5 bases and 0 bases, in that order; junction bases with no gene match: 6. The DNA for the CDR3 is TGTGCCAGCAGCGATTGGGACAGAGCTAACTATGGCTACACCTTC. Translation gives CASSDWDRANYGYTF.

Comments on this clone: Other nucleotide sequences from this sample produce the same CDR3. The CDR3 here is CASSLVRVYEQYF. For the CDR3, the DNA is TGTGCCAGCAGCTTAGTGCGGGTATACGAGCAGTACTTC. This chain joins TRBV7-2 and TRBJ2-7; possibly TRBD2 for D (5 bases). With 1 base removed from V and 4 bases from J, the gap between germline ends came to 8 bases. The CDR3 extends over 13 amino acids. The germline gives CDR1 SGHTA, CDR2 FQGNSA. Complete variable domain (other parts from reference TRBV7-2 and TRBJ2-7): GAGVSQSPSNKVTEKGKDVELRCDPISGHTALYWYRQSLGQGLEFLIYFQGNSAPDKSGLPSDRFSAERTGGSVSTLTIQRTQQEDSAVYLCASSLVRVYEQYFGPGTRLTVT.

This chain uses TRBV3-1 (or the pseudogene TRBV3-2) with TRBJ2-7; D gene ambiguous. The CDR3 has 15 amino acids. Trimming shortened V by 4 bases and J by 6 bases, and 19 bases separated the two germline ends. Germline V gene sequence: CDR1 LGHDT, CDR2 YNNKEL (reference sequence). The CDR3 DNA is TGTGCCAGCAGCCCAGCCCGCGCATCGGTTGGCGAGCAGTACGTC. It translates to CASSPARASVGEQYV.

This chain links TRBV5-1 with TRBJ1-3, with a possible D match to TRBD1 (6 bases). This CDR3 comprises 14 residues. V was cut by 6 bases and J by 8 bases, with 18 bases left in between. Germline lookup yields CDR1 SGHRS and CDR2 YFSETQ. This chain's CDR3 is CASTPGGHGDTIYF. The CDR3 nucleotides read TGCGCCAGCACCCCGGGGGGGCACGGTGACACCATATATTTT. Full variable domain (missing parts from reference TRBV5-1 and TRBJ1-3): KAGVTQTPRYLIKTRGQQVTLSCSPISGHRSVSWYQQTPGQGLQFLFEYFSETQRNKGNFPGRFSGRQFSNSRSEMNVSTLELGDSALYLCASTPGGHGDTIYFGEGSWLTVV.

Turning to this clone: Other DNA sequences in the sample encode the same CDR3. This rearrangement joins TRBV12-3 or TRBV12-4 to TRBJ1-5; possible D gene TRBD1, 5 bases. The length of the CDR3 is 13 residues. V lost 3 bases to trimming and J lost 9 bases, with 12 bases between them. CDR3 in DNA: TGTGCCAGCAGTTTTGAGGGACGTGGGCCCCAGCATTTT. This sequence encodes CASSFEGRGPQHF.

The V call is TRBV7-8, the J call TRBJ1-1; the D gene is possibly TRBD1 (5 bases). V was cut by 4 bases and J by 3 bases, with 15 bases left in between. CDR1 and CDR2 (germline): SGHVS, FQNEAQ. The CDR3 has 15 amino acids. This CDR3 reads CASSSTIRGDTEAFF. The CDR3 DNA follows: TGTGCCAGCAGCTCAACGATCCGGGGGGACACTGAAGCTTTCTTT.

The rearrangement uses TRBV2 and TRBJ2-3; the D is unclear. Trimming pared 1 base from V and 2 bases from J, leaving 7 bases between. Germline CDR1 and CDR2: SNHLY and FYNNEI. The CDR3 length is 14 residues. CDR3 region: CASSEVGHTDTQYF. As DNA, the CDR3 is TGTGCCAGCAGTGAAGTCGGCCACACAGATACGCAGTATTTT.

This chain joins TRBV10-3 and TRBJ1-4; 8 bases are shared with TRBD1. The germline V gene encodes CDR1 ENHRY and CDR2 SYGVKD. This CDR3 region has 14 residues. V gave up 10 bases and J gave up 7 bases; unmatched junction bases: 11. This chain's CDR3 is CATNNRDRSEKLFF. The DNA of the CDR3 is TGTGCCACCAACAACCGGGACAGGTCTGAAAAACTGTTTTTT.

The chain links TRBV27 to TRBJ2-3; possible D gene TRBD1, 6 bases. This CDR3 has 15 amino acids. Between the trimmed V and J ends, which lost 3 bases and 2 bases, there was a span of 12 bases. CDR1 and CDR2 from the germline V gene are MNHEY and SMNVEV (reference sequence). DNA for the CDR3: TGTGCCAGCAGTTTTCGGACAGAGCACACAGATACGCAGTATTTT. Its protein product is CASSFRTEHTDTQYF.

V usage is TRBV6-5 and J usage is TRBJ1-3; D is undetermined. This CDR3 comprises 15 residues. In germline, CDR1 is MNHEY, CDR2 SVGAGI. Trimming shortened V by 5 bases and J by 0 bases, and 11 bases separated the two germline ends. The CDR3 loop reads CASSRGIGSGNTIYF. CDR3 in DNA: TGTGCCAGCAGTAGAGGGATCGGCTCTGGAAACACCATATATTTT.

This clone occurred once. The chain is built from TRBV6-4 and TRBJ1-2; TRBD1 aligns across 11 bases. The length of the CDR3 is 18 residues. CDR1 is MRHNA, CDR2 SNTAGT, per germline. Germline trimming cut 5 bases from V and 4 bases from J; bases unmatched to any gene: 15. The CDR3 sequence: CASSRHGQGAGLVYGYTF. The CDR3 DNA reads as TGTGCCAGCAGTCGCCATGGACAGGGGGCTGGTCTCGTCTATGGCTACACCTTC.